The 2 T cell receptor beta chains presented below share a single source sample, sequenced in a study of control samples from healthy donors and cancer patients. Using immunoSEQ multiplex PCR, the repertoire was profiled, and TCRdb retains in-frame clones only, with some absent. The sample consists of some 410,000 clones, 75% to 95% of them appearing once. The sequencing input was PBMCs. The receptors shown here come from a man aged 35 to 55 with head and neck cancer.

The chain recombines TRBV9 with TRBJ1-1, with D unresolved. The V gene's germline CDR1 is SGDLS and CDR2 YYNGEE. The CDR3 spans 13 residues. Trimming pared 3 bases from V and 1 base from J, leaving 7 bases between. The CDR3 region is CASSADGNTEAFF. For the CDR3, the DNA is TGTGCCAGCAGCGCCGACGGGAACACTGAAGCTTTCTTT.

In nucleotides, the CDR3 is TGTGCCAGCAGTTACTTTCGGGTTGGCTACACCTTC. Translated, it gives CASSYFRVGYTF. The genes are TRBV6-2 or TRBV6-3 and TRBJ1-2, with D unresolved. Trimming stripped 1 base from V and 7 bases from J, with 7 bases between. The CDR3 extends over 12 amino acids. Germline CDR1 reads MNHEY; CDR2 reads SVGEGT.